This note documents a single T cell receptor (beta chain) sequence. This clone's antigen is unknown. No qualities accompany the bases; no much larger clone lies one base away. The sample has other DNA sequences that encode this CDR3 too. CD8 naive samples consisted of CD45RO-negative cells that were positively selected for CCR7, yielding a CD45RA+CCR7+ population without TemRA cells. Donors were healthy HIV-negative adults with no recently reported acute infections or vaccinations. Only Caucasian adults living in Nashville, Tennessee, USA were represented among the donors. After blood collection by leukapheresis, PBMCs were isolated using Ficoll-Histopaque density gradient centrifugation and then cryopreserved in the vapor phase of liquid nitrogen. Analytical flow cytometry was used to check the purity and quantity of every magnetically sorted T cell population. From each sorted fraction, genomic DNA was isolated and quantified by UV absorbance on a Nanodrop 2000c.

The data were obtained in a study of shared clonotypes between healthy human individuals (dated by TCRdb to 2020 to 2022). Concerning the study at large: The cohort comprised a couple of women and a few men aged 18 to 49 years. Each donor's leukapheresis produced roughly between about 0.9 and 9.5 billion PBMCs. For each donor, CD4 naive and CD4 memory were each run on three plates, CD8 naive on two plates, and CD8 memory on one plate. To estimate repertoire size and how much clonotype sharing occurs between individuals, the study deeply sequenced the blood TCR repertoires of five healthy adults. Different laboratories and diverse techniques were used to prepare libraries and sequence TCR repertoires, to increase sequencing depth and limit assay-specific biases.

What the research found in general, with its limitations: Only blood was sampled, and tissue TCR repertoires likely differ from those in blood. Higher generation probabilities were observed for clonotypes shared by all four sorted-subset donors than for non-shared clonotypes. The small number of donors limited the genetic and exposure-history diversity represented. When a few donors were compared, the shared fraction of clonotypes was around 5.1% for naive CD4, 3.5% to 4% for naive CD8, more than 2% for memory CD4, and 0.4% for memory CD8. Rarefaction of sorted-subset datasets indicated incomplete sequencing despite the large sequencing depth. Based on pairwise subsampling, the degree of clonotype sharing among donors was expected to be affected by sequencing depth. Estimated clonotype richness was generally larger for naive than for memory subsets.

There are 12 amino acids in the CDR3, from cysteine to phenylalanine inclusive. CDR3 DNA only is kept here, 36 bases in frame from base 1. From a lookup of the germline V gene (reference sequence), CDR1 and CDR2 are MNHEY and SMNVEV. V loses 7 bases, J loses 1 base, and the germline ends lie 2 bases apart. Using the deep immunoSEQ assay, TCR CDR3 regions were amplified from genomic DNA by multiplex PCR. Genomic DNA extracted from each cell subset was distributed evenly over all wells of several immunoSEQ 96-well plates, and each plate served as one replicate. For sorted subsets, around 0.2 ug of genomic DNA, equivalent to about 30,000 T cell genomes, went into each replicate PCR. Purified libraries were measured with a Qubit 3.0 fluorometer, size-checked on a Bioanalyzer 2100, and measured again with the KAPA Library Quantification kit. Each immunoSEQ 96-well plate was sequenced on its own single-read 150-cycle Illumina NextSeq 550 flow cell. The study's processing was this. Because only junctional sequences without quality scores were contained in the immunoSEQ output, filtering matching that applied to full-length reads could not be performed. To assign V/J genes and CDR3, sequences were annotated using PyIR, a Python wrapper for IgBLAST v1.9, with IMGT germline references. Any read was removed if the V/J assignment was weak (E-value above 1e-6), the CDR3 was missing, or the read contained stop codons, out-of-frame junctions, or ambiguous translated residues. V3J clonotypes were defined by identical inferred V gene, J gene, and CDR3 amino acid sequence. The percentage overlap between two repertoires was calculated by dividing the number of shared unique clonotypes by the size of the smaller repertoire. Richness of each repertoire was evaluated using RTK rarefaction, the Chao1 estimator, and Recon v2.1 estimates of unobserved clonotypes. Generation probabilities were computed with OLGA for all TCRbeta clonotypes obtained by the gDNA method from several donors. Not all clones reach the TCRdb copy of this immuneACCESS table, which keeps in-frame sequences only. Checked studies attribute under half of the gap to unresolved V genes and leave the rest unexplained. The V and J calls and clone size come from that table; D and trimming were worked out from the DNA. This sample holds roughly 650,000 clones; around 96% were observed only once. The top ten hold about 0.12% of the sample.

Material for sequencing was naive CD8+ T cells sorted from blood. What the cell subset or site label conveys for this sample: CD45RA+CCR7+. The chain links TRBV27 with TRBJ2-6; the D gene cannot be resolved reliably. The TCR was taken from a young woman in good health. The CDR3 is CASTSGANVLTF. The DNA reads as follows: TGTGCCAGCACGTCTGGGGCCAACGTCCTGACTTTC.